A selection of T cell receptor beta chains follows, all from one sample in a study of blood T cell repertoires in COVID-19. The assay was immunoSEQ multiplex PCR, and TCRdb's table has in-frame clones only and misses some. Among 360,000 or so clones listed, 90% were seen once. The sequenced sample consisted of peripheral blood. All receptors come from a young man with active or convalescent COVID-19. The CDR3 runs from the conserved cysteine through the conserved F or W. D genes are given only for firm matches. Expanded clones are given a class, and other clones once, few, many or no size at all.

cdr3_aa,cdr3_nt,d_call,j_call,clone_size,v_call
CASSDGWSSGNTIYF,TGTGCCAGCAGCGACGGCTGGAGCTCTGGAAACACCATATATTTT,NA,TRBJ1-3,NA,TRBV6-5
CASSLTSNEQFF,TGTGCCAGCAGTTTGACTAGCAATGAGCAGTTCTTC,NA,TRBJ2-1,once,TRBV27
CASRVGQGLDTQYF,TGTGCCAGCAGGGTGGGACAGGGATTAGATACGCAGTATTTT,TRBD1,TRBJ2-3,NA,TRBV6-6
CASSLLHTGGNRNTIYF,TGTGCCAGCAGTTTATTACACACAGGGGGCAATCGAAACACCATATATTTT,TRBD1,TRBJ1-3,NA,TRBV28
CASSEFGGIATNEKLFF,TGTGCCAGCAGTGAATTTGGAGGAATAGCAACTAATGAAAAACTGTTTTTT,NA,TRBJ1-4,NA,TRBV6-1
CASSPSRDRGDYGYTF,TGTGCCAGCAGCCCGTCCCGGGACAGGGGGGACTATGGCTACACCTTC,TRBD1,TRBJ1-2,NA,TRBV7-9
CAIRPGTSGHNEQFF,TGTGCCATCAGACCCGGGACTAGCGGACACAATGAGCAGTTCTTC,TRBD2,TRBJ2-1,NA,TRBV10-3
CASSLGQPYGYTF,TGTGCCAGTAGCTTAGGACAGCCCTATGGCTACACCTTC,NA,TRBJ1-2,few,TRBV19
CASSFGTGTLSNQPQHF,TGTGCCAGCAGTTTCGGGACAGGGACTCTTAGCAATCAGCCCCAGCATTTT,TRBD1,TRBJ1-5,once,TRBV28
CASSLTPGHPSSYNSPLHF,TGTGCCAGCAGTTTGACTCCGGGACACCCGAGCTCCTATAATTCACCCCTCCACTTT,NA,TRBJ1-6,NA,TRBV28
CASDSPGQSSYEQYF,TGTGCCAGCGATTCTCCGGGACAGAGCTCCTACGAGCAGTACTTC,TRBD1,TRBJ2-7,NA,TRBV28
CASSYRPNTEAFF,TGTGCCAGCAGTTACAGGCCGAACACTGAAGCTTTCTTT,NA,TRBJ1-1,NA,TRBV27
CASSSGTGRGETQYF,TGTGCCAGCAGCTCCGGGACAGGGAGGGGAGAGACCCAGTACTTC,TRBD1,TRBJ2-5,NA,TRBV7-2
CARSLGQGPDQPQHF,TGTGCCAGAAGCCTGGGACAGGGGCCCGATCAGCCCCAGCATTTT,TRBD1,TRBJ1-5,NA,TRBV5-3
CATSVTSYSTDTQYF,TGTGCCACCAGCGTGACTAGTTATAGCACAGATACGCAGTATTTT,NA,TRBJ2-3,NA,TRBV15
CASSPLYSSYEQYF,TGTGCCAGCAGCCCCTTATATTCCTCCTACGAGCAGTACTTC,NA,TRBJ2-7,NA,TRBV3-1/TRBV3-2
CASSHTTGAQETQYF,TGCGCCAGCAGCCATACAACAGGGGCACAAGAGACCCAGTACTTC,TRBD1,TRBJ2-5,NA,TRBV5-1
CASSIKKDRRVSYNSPLHF,TGTGCCAGCAGCATAAAAAAGGACAGGAGGGTGTCCTATAATTCACCCCTCCACTTT,NA,TRBJ1-6,NA,TRBV21-1
CASSSPLSKGQQGYTF,TGCGCCAGCAGCTCCCCCCTGTCTAAGGGACAGCAAGGCTACACCTTC,TRBD1,TRBJ1-2,NA,TRBV5-1
CATARTGGFNEKLFF,TGTGCCACCGCCAGGACAGGGGGATTTAATGAAAAACTGTTTTTT,TRBD1,TRBJ1-4,NA,TRBV25-1
CASSPLTGAGELFF,TGTGCCAGCAGCCCCCTAACGGGGGCCGGGGAGCTGTTTTTT,NA,TRBJ2-2,NA,TRBV3-1/TRBV3-2
CASSWGSNEKLFF,TGTGCCAGCAGTTGGGGCAGTAATGAAAAACTGTTTTTT,NA,TRBJ1-4,NA,TRBV12-3/TRBV12-4
CASSKSRDSSYNSPLHF,TGTGCCAGCAGCAAATCAAGGGACTCCTCCTATAATTCACCCCTCCACTTT,NA,TRBJ1-6,NA,TRBV7-9
CAISDTLKLSNQPQHF,TGTGCCATCAGTGATACGCTCAAACTTAGCAATCAGCCCCAGCATTTT,NA,TRBJ1-5,NA,TRBV10-3
CASSLNPGREGAYEQYF,TGTGCCAGCAGCTTAAACCCAGGGCGGGAGGGGGCCTACGAGCAGTACTTC,TRBD2,TRBJ2-7,NA,TRBV7-2
CASSFRGRSTEAFF,TGTGCCAGCAGTTTCAGGGGGAGGAGCACTGAAGCTTTCTTT,TRBD1,TRBJ1-1,NA,TRBV28
CASINEPQGVSSYEQYF,TGTGCCAGCATCAATGAACCCCAGGGGGTTAGCTCCTACGAGCAGTACTTC,TRBD1,TRBJ2-7,NA,TRBV28